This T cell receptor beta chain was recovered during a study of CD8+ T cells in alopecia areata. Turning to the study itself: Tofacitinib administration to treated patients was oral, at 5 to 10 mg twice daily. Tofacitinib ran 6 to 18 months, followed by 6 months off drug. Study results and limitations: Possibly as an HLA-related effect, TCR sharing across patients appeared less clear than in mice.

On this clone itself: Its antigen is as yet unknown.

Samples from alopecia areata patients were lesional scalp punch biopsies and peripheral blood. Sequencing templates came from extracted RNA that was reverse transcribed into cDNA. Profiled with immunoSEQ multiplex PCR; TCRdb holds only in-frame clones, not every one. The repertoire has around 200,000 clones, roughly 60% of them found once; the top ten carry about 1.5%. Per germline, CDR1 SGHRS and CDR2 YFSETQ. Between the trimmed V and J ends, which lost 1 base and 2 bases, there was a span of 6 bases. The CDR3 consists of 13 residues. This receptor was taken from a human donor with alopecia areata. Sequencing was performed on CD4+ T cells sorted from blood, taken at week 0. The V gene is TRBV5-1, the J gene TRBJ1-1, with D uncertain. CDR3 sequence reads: CASSLNDNTEAFF. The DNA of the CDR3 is TGCGCCAGCAGCTTGAATGATAACACTGAAGCTTTCTTT.